The entry below describes one T cell receptor beta chain. This record belongs to a study of preoperative IRX-2 immunotherapy in early breast cancer. Treatment specified: preoperative locoregional IRX-2 cytokine immunotherapy. Samples came from a phase Ib trial of preoperative locoregional IRX-2 cytokine immunotherapy. This table comes from immunoSEQ multiplex PCR, and its TCRdb copy is limited to in-frame clones, with some not included. The sample records roughly 24,000 clones, 85% to 95% being singletons. This CDR3 has 11 amino acids. Trimming removed 2 bases at V and 9 bases at J, with 5 bases between. The germline V gene encodes CDR1 MGHDK and CDR2 SYGVNS.

The rearrangement joins TRBV25-1 to TRBJ2-1; D ambiguous. This clonotype originated in a human donor with breast cancer. The material was tumor tissue, obtained after IRX-2 immunotherapy. CDR3 region: CASSEVAEQFF. In DNA, the CDR3 is TGTGCCAGCAGTGAAGTGGCTGAGCAGTTCTTC.